The present T cell receptor beta chain was sequenced within a study of PD-L1 blockade in urothelial cancer. Findings and caveats of the study: Durable-benefit patients showed greater tumor-associated blood clone expansion at 3 weeks.

Sequencing was performed with immunoSEQ multiplex PCR; in TCRdb, only in-frame clones are kept and a portion is missing. The sample consists of about 45,000 clones, around 90% of them appearing once. Time point indicated: peripheral blood 6 weeks after treatment start. CDR3 length: 16 amino acids. V was clipped by 6 bases and J by 0 bases; unmatched bases: 8. CDR1 and CDR2 (germline): MGHDK, SYGVNS. Concerning this clone: Its specificity is not known.

The chain joins TRBV25-1 to TRBJ2-3, with TRBD2 matching over 8 bases. The receptor comes from an older man with urothelial cancer. Sample: PBMCs, taken around atezolizumab (anti-PD-L1) treatment. The CDR3 DNA reads TGTGCCAGCAGCGGGGGGGGCAGCCCTAGCACAGATACGCAGTATTTT. This sequence encodes CASSGGGSPSTDTQYF.